This TCR beta chain was retrieved from a study of T cell changes during pregnancy in multiple sclerosis. The CDR3 length is 14 residues. Trimming stripped 6 bases from V and 0 bases from J, with 9 bases between. CDR1 and CDR2 from the germline V gene are ENHRY and SYGVKD. The assay was immunoSEQ multiplex PCR, and TCRdb's table has in-frame clones only and misses some. The top ten clones hold around 10% of a sample with some 30,000 clones, 80% to 90% of them seen once. This clone was counted between two and nine times. This clonotype originated in a female donor with multiple sclerosis, enrolled in a pregnancy study. V and J are TRBV10-3 and TRBJ1-5, with TRBD1 as a possible D gene (5 bases). The sample here was CD8+ T cells from peripheral blood mononuclear cells, taken in the third trimester of pregnancy. The CDR3 region has the DNA TGTGCCATCAGGTCAGGGAATAGCAATCAGCCCCAGCATTTT. Amino acid sequence: CAIRSGNSNQPQHF.